This entry is about one T cell receptor beta chain. A few counts support this clonotype. The antigen it recognizes is unknown. No qualities accompany the bases; no much larger clone lies one base away. This entry belongs to a study of T-cell reconstitution after alpha-beta-depleted transplantation in children (dated by TCRdb to 2016 to 2018). Turning to the overall study: The study quantitatively tracked T-cell immune reconstitution after TCRalphabeta/CD19-depleted allogeneic hematopoietic cell transplantation in children using TCR repertoire profiling. What the study reported, not specific to this receptor: The high TCRbeta diversity at day 60 in some patients was ascribed to recipient T cells and intrathymic progenitors that had survived conditioning. Apparently early alphabetaT-cell count recovery about two months after transplant reportedly relied on only several hundred rapidly expanded clones derived from non-depleted graft cells. Hyperexpanded clone frequencies declined over subsequent months; after one year, T-cell counts and TCRbeta diversity were mostly attributed to newly produced T cells.

Receptor amplification or capture employed PCR. The data were produced on an Illumina HiSeq 2500. TCR library preparation used molecular barcoding, with unique molecular identifiers applied to normalize quantification of the TCRbeta repertoire. Using fastp trimming at Q25 and MiXCR clonotype assembly, TCRdb reanalyzed the public sequencing data and kept in-frame beta chains. For every CDR3 protein sequence, its rows merge into one entry that carries the most common genes and DNA. A total of more than 200,000 distinct CDR3 sequences appear in this sample, 20% to 30% of them only once. The ten largest account for about 2.6% of the sample. What the treatment or condition label conveys for this sample: allogeneic hematopoietic cell transplantation with graft depleted of TCRalphabeta T cells and CD19 B cells. The children who served as transplant recipients had been given grafts of TCRalphabeta/CD19-depleted allogeneic hematopoietic cells.

CDR1 DFQATT and CDR2 SNEGSKA are derived from the germline V gene (reference sequence). V is shortened by 6 bases, J by 1 base, and the region joining them spans 15 bases. The CDR3 numbers 14 residues from cysteine through phenylalanine. Only the CDR3 region is kept as DNA, spanning 42 bases read in frame from base 1. The source is a girl aged 2 to 10 with Fanconi anemia, due to receive a stem cell transplant. Here the chain combines TRBV20-1 and TRBJ2-5, with a tentative D gene TRBD1 over 6 matching bases. The source material was PBMCs, sampled before TCRalphabeta/CD19-depleted stem cell transplant. The CDR3: CSATPGHGQETQYF. The base sequence is TGCAGTGCGACCCCGGGACACGGCCAAGAGACCCAGTACTTC.